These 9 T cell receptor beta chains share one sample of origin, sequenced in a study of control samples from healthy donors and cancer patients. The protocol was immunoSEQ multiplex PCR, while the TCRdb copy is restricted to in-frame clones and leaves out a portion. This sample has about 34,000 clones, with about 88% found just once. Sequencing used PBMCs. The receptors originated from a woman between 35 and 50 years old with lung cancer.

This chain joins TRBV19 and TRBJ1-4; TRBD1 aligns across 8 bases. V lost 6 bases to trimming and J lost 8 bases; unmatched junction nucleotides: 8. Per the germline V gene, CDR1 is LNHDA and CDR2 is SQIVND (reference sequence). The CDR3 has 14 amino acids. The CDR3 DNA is TGTGCCAGTAGCTCCAGGGGGCAGGAAGAAAAACTGTTTTTT. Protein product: CASSSRGQEEKLFF. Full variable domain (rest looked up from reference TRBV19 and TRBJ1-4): DGGITQSPKYLFRKEGQNVTLSCEQNLNHDAMYWYRQDPGQGLRLIYYSQIVNDFQKGDIAEGYSVSREKKESFPLTVTSAQKNPTAFYLCASSSRGQEEKLFFGSGTQLSVL.

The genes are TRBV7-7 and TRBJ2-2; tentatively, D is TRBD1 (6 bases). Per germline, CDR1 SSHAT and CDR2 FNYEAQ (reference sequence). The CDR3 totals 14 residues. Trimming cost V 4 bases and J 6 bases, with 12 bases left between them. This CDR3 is CASSYNQGSGELFF. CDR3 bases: TGTGCCAGCAGCTATAATCAGGGGTCCGGGGAGCTGTTTTTT.

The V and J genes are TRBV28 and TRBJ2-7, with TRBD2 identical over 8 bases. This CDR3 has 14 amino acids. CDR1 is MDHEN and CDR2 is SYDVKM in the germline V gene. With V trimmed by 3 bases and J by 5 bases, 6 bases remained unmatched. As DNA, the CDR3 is TGTGCCAGCAGTTTCCCCGGGAGGGGGAACGAGCAGTACTTC. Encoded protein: CASSFPGRGNEQYF. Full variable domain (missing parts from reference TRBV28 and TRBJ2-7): DVKVTQSSRYLVKRTGEKVFLECVQDMDHENMFWYRQDPGLGLRLIYFSYDVKMKEKGDIPEGYSVSREKKERFSLILESASTNQTSMYLCASSFPGRGNEQYFGPGTRLTVT.

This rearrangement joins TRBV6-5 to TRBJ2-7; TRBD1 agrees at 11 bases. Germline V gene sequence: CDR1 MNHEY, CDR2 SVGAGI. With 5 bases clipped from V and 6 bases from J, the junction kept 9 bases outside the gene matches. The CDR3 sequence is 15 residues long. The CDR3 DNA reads TGTGCCAGCAGTACCAGGACAGGGGGCGTTTCCGAGCAGTACTTC. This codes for CASSTRTGGVSEQYF.

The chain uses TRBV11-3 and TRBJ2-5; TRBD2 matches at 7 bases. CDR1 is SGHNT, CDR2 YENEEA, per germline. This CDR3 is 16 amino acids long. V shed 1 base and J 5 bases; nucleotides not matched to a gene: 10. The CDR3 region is CASSLGAALGGETQYF. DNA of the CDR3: TGTGCCAGCAGCTTAGGCGCAGCCCTGGGAGGGGAGACCCAGTACTTC. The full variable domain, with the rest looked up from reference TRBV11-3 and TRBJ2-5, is EAGVVQSPRYKIIEKKQPVAFWCNPISGHNTLYWYLQNLGQGPELLIRYENEEAVDDSQLPKDRFSAERLKGVDSTLKIQPAELGDSAVYLCASSLGAALGGETQYFGPGTRLLVL.

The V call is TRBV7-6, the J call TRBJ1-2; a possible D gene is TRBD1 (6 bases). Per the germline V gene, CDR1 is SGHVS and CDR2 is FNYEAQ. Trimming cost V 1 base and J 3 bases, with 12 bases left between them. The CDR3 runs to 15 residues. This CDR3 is CASSLGGTWDYGYTF. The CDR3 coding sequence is TGTGCCAGCAGCTTAGGCGGGACATGGGACTATGGCTACACCTTC.

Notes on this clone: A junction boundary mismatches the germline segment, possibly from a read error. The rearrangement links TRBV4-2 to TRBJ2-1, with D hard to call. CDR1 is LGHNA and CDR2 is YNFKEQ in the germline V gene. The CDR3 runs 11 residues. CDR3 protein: CASSAYYEQFF. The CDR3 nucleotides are TGTGCCAGCAGCGCCTACTATGAGCAGTTCTTC.

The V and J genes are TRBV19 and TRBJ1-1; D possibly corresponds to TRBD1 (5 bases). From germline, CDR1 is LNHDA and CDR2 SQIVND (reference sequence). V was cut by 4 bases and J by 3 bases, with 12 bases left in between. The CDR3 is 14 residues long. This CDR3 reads CASSNLRGDTEAFF. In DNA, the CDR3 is TGTGCCAGTAGTAACTTGCGGGGGGACACTGAAGCTTTCTTT.

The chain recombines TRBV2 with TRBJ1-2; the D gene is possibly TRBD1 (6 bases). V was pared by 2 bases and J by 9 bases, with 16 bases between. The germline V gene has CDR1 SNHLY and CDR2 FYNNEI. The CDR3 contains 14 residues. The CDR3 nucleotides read TGTGCCAGCAGTGAAAGGTCAGGGGCTTCTAGCTACACCTTC. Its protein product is CASSERSGASSYTF.